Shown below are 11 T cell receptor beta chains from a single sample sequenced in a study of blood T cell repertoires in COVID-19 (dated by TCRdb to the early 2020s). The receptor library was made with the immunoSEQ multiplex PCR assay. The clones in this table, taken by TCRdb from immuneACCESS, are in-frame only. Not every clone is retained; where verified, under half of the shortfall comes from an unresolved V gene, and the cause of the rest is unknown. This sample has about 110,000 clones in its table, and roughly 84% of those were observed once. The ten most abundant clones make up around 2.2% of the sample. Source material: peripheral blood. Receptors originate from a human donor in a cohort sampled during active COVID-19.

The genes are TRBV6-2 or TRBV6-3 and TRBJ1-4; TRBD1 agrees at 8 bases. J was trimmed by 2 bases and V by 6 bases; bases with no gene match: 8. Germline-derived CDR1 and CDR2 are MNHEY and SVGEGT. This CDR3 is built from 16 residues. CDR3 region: CASSSYRGVTNEKLFF. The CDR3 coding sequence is TGTGCCAGCAGCTCCTACAGGGGGGTCACTAATGAAAAACTGTTTTTT.

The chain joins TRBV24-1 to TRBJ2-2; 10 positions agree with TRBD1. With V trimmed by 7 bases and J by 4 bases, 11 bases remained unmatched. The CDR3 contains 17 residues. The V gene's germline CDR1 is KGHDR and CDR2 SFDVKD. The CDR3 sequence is CATSPGQGRKGTGELFF. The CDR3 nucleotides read TGTGCCACCAGCCCGGGACAGGGGAGGAAAGGCACCGGGGAGCTGTTTTTT.

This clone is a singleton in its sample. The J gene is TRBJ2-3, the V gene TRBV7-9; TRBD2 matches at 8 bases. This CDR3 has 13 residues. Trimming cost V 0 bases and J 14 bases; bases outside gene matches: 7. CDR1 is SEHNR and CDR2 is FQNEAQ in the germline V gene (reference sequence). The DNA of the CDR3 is TGTGCCAGCAGCTTAGCGAACGGGGGGGCCCCGTATTTT. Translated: CASSLANGGAPYF.

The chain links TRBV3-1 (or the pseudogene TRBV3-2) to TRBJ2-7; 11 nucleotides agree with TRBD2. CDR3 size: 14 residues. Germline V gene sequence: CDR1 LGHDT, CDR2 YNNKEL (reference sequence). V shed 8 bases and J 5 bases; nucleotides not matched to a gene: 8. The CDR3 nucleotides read TGTGCCAGCTCCGGCTTAGCGGGAGGGCACGAGCAGTACTTC. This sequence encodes CASSGLAGGHEQYF.

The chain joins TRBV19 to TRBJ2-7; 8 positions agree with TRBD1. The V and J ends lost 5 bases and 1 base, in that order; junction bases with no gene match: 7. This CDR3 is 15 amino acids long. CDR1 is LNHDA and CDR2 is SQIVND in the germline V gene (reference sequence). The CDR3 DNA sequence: TGTGCCAGTAGTTACAGGGGGGCGCGATCCTACGAGCAGTACTTC. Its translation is CASSYRGARSYEQYF.

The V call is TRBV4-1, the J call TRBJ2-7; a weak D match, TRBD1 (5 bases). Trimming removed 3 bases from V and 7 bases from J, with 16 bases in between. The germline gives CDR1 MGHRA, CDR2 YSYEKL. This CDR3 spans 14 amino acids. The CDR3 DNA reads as TGCGCCAGCAGCCAGATGGGGCGTCCCTTGGAGCAGTACTTC. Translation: CASSQMGRPLEQYF.

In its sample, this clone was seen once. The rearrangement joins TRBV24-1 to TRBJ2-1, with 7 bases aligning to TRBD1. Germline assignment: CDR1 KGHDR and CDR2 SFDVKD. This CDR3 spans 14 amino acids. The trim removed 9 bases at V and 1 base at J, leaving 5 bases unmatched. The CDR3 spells CATHEGASYNEQFF. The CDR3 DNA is TGTGCCACCCACGAGGGGGCATCCTACAATGAGCAGTTCTTC.

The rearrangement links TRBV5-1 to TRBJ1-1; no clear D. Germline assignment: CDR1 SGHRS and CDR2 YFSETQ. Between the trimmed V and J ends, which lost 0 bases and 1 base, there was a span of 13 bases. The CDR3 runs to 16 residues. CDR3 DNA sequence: TGCGCCAGCAGCTTGGTCCCCTGGGAGGGGAACACTGAAGCTTTCTTT. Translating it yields CASSLVPWEGNTEAFF.

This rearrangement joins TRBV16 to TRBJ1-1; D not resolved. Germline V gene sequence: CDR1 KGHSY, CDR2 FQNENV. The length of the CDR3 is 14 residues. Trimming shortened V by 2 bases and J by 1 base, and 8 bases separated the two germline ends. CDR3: CASSQSPGNTEAFF. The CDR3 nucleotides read TGTGCCAGCAGCCAAAGTCCCGGGAACACTGAAGCTTTCTTT.

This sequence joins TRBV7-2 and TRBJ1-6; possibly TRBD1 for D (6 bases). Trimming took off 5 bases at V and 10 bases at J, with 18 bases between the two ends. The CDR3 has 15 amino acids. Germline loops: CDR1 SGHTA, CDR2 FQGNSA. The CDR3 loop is CASSGLGGTYSPLHF. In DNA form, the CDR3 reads TGTGCCAGCAGCGGCCTAGGGGGAACTTACTCACCCCTCCACTTT.

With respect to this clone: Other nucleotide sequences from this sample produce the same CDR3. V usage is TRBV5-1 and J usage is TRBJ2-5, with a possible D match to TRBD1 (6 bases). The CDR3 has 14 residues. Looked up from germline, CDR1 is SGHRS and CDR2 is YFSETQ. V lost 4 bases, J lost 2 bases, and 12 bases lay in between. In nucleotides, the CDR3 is TGCGCCAGCAGCCCACAGGGTGGTCAAGAGACCCAGTACTTC. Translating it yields CASSPQGGQETQYF.